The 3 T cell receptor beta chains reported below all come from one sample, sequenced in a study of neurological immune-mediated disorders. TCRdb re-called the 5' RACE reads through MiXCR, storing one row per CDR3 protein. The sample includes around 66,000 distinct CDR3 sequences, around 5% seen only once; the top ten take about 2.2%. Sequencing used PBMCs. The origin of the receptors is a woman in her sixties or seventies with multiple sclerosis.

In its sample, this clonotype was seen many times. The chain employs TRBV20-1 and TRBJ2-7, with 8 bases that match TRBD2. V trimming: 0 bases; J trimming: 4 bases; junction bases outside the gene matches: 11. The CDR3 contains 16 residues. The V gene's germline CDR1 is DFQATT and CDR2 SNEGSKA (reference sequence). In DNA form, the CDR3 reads TGCAGTGCTAGAGATCGGGGCGGGAGGTGGATGTACGAGCAGTACTTC. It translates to CSARDRGGRWMYEQYF.

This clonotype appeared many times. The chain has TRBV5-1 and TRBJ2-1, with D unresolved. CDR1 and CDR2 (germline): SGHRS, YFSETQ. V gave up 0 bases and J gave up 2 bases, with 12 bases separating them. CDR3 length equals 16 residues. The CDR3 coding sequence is TGCGCCAGCAGCTTGGAAGGGCGGTATCCCTACAATGAGCAGTTCTTC. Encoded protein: CASSLEGRYPYNEQFF.

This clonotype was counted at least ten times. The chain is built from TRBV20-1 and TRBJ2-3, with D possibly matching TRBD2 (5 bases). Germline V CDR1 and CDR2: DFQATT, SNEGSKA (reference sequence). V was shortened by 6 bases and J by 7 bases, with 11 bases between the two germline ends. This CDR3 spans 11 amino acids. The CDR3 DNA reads TGCAGTGCCCTTGAGCGGAATACGCAGTATTTT. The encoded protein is CSALERNTQYF.